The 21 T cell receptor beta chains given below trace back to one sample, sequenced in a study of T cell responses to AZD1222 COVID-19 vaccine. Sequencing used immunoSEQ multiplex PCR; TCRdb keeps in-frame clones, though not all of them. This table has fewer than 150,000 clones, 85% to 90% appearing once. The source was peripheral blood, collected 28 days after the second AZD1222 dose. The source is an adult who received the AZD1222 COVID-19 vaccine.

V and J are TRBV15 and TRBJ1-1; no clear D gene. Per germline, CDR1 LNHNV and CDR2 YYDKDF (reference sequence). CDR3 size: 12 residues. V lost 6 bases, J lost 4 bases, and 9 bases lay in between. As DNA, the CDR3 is TGTGCCACCAGGAACACGAGCACTGAAGCTTTCTTT. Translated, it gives CATRNTSTEAFF. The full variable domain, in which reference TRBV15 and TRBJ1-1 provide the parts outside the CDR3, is DAMVIQNPRYQVTQFGKPVTLSCSQTLNHNVMYWYQQKSSQAPKLLFHYYDKDFNNEADTPDNFQSRRPNTSFCFLDIRSPGLGDTAMYLCATRNTSTEAFFGQGTRLTVV.

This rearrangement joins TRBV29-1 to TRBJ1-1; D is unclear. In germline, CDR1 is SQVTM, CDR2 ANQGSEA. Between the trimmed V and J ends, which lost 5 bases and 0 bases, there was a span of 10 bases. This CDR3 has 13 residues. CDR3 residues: CSVRSNMNTEAFF. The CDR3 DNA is TGCAGCGTTAGGAGCAACATGAACACTGAAGCTTTCTTT.

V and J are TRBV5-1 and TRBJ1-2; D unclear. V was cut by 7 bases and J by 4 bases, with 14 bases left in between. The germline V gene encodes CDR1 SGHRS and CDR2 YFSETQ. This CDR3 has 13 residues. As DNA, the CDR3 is TGCGCCAGCTGCCGAGACGTGGGCTATGGCTACACCTTC. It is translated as CASCRDVGYGYTF.

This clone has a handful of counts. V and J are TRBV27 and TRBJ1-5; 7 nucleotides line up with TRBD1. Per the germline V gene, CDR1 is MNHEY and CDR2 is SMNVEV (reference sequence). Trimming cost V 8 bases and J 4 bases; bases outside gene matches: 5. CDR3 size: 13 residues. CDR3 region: CASANRGNQPQHF. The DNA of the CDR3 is TGTGCCAGCGCAAACAGGGGTAATCAGCCCCAGCATTTT.

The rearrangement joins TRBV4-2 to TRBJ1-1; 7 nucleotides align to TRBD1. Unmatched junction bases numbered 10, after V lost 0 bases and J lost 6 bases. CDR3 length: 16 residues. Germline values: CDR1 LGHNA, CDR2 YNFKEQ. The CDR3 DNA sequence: TGTGCCAGCAGCCAAGATGAAATTTCAACAGGGGCTGAAGCTTTCTTT. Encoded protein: CASSQDEISTGAEAFF.

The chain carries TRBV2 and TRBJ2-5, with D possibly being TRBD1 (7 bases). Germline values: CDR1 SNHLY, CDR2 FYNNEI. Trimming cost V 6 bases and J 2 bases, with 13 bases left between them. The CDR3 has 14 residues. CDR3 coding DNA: TGTGCCAGCAGGGAGGGGACAGTTCAAGAGACCCAGTACTTC. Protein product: CASREGTVQETQYF.

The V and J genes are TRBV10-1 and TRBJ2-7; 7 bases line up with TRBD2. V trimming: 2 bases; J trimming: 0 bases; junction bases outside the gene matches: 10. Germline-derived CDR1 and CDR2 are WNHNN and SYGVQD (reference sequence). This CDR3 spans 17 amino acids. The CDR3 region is CASSERLAATSSYEQYF. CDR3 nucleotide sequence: TGCGCCAGCAGTGAGCGGCTAGCGGCAACTAGCTCCTACGAGCAGTACTTC.

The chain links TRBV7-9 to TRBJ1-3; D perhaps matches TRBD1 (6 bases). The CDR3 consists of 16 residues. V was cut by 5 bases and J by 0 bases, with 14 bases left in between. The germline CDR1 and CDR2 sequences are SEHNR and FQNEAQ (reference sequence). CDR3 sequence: CASSRQQGPSGNTIYF. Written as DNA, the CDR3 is TGTGCCAGCAGCCGACAACAGGGCCCCTCTGGAAACACCATATATTTT.

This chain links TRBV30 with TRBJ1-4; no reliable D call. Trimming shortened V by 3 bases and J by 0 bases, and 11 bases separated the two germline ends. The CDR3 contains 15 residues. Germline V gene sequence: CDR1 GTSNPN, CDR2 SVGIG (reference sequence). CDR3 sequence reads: CAWSAEVATNEKLFF. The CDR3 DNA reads TGTGCCTGGAGCGCAGAGGTTGCAACTAATGAAAAACTGTTTTTT.

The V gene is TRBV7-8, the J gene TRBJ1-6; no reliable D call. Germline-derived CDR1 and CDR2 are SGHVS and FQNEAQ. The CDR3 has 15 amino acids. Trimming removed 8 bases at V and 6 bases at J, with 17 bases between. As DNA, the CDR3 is TGTGCCAGCTCAGGCCGCGGCGGACTTAATTCACCCCTCCACTTT. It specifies CASSGRGGLNSPLHF.

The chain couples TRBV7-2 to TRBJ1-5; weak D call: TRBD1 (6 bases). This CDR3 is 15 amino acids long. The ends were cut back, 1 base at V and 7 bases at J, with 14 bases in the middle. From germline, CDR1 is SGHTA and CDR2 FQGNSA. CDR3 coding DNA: TGTGCCAGCAGCTTAGTGGGGGGGCCCGGGCAGCCCCAGCATTTT. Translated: CASSLVGGPGQPQHF. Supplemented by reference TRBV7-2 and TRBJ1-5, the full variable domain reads GAGVSQSPSNKVTEKGKDVELRCDPISGHTALYWYRQSLGQGLEFLIYFQGNSAPDKSGLPSDRFSAERTGGSVSTLTIQRTQQEDSAVYLCASSLVGGPGQPQHFGDGTRLSIL.

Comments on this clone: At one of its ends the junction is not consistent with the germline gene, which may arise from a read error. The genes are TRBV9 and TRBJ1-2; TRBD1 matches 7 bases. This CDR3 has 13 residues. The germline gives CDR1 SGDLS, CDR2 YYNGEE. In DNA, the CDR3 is TGTGCCAGCAGCGCAAAGGGGTCGGGACAGACCTGGTTC. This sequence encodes CASSAKGSGQTWF.

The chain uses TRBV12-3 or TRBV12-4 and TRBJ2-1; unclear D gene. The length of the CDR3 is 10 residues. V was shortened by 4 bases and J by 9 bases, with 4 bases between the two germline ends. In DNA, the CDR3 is TGTGCCAGCAGTTGGGGTGAGCAGTTCTTC. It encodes CASSWGEQFF.

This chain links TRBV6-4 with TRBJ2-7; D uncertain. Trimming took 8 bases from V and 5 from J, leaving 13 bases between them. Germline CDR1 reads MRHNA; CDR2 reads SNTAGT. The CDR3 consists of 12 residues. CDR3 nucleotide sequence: TGTGCCAGCGAAATCCTAGGTCACGAGCAGTACTTC. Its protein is CASEILGHEQYF.

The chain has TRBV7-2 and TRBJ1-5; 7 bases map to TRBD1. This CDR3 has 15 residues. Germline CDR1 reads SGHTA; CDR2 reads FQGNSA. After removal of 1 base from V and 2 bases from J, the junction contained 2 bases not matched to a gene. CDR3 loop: CASSLEGAGNQPQHF. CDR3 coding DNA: TGTGCCAGCAGCTTAGAGGGGGCCGGCAATCAGCCCCAGCATTTT. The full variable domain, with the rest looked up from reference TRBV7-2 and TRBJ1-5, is GAGVSQSPSNKVTEKGKDVELRCDPISGHTALYWYRQSLGQGLEFLIYFQGNSAPDKSGLPSDRFSAERTGGSVSTLTIQRTQQEDSAVYLCASSLEGAGNQPQHFGDGTRLSIL.

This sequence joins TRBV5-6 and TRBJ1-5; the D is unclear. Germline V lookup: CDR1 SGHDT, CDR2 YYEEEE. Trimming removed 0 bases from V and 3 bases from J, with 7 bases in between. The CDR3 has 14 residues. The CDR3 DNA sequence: TGTGCCAGCAGCTTGGGCCAGTACAATCAGCCCCAGCATTTT. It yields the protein CASSLGQYNQPQHF. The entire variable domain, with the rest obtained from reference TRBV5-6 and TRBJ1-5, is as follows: DAGVTQSPTHLIKTRGQQVTLRCSPKSGHDTVSWYQQALGQGPQFIFQYYEEEERQRGNFPDRFSGHQFPNYSSELNVNALLLGDSALYLCASSLGQYNQPQHFGDGTRLSIL.

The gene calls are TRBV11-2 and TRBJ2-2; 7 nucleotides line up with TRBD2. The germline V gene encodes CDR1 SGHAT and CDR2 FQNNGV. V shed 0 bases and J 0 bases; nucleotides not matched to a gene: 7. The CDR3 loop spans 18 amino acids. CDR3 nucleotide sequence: TGTGCCAGCAGCTTAGAAGCTAGCGGAATCTCGAACACCGGGGAGCTGTTTTTT. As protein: CASSLEASGISNTGELFF.

DNA of the CDR3: TGTGCCAGCAGTGGGGGGTTCCCGACCCCGTTGAACTATGGCTACACCTTC. Its translation is CASSGGFPTPLNYGYTF. This chain joins TRBV25-1 and TRBJ1-2; D perhaps matches TRBD1 (5 bases). The CDR3 consists of 17 residues. V was shortened by 4 bases and J by 2 bases, with 20 bases between the two germline ends. Germline lookup yields CDR1 MGHDK and CDR2 SYGVNS.

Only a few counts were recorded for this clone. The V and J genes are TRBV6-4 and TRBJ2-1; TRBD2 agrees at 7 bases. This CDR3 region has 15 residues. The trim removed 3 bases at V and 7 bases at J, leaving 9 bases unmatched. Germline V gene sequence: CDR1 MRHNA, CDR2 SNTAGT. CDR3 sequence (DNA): TGTGCCAGCAGTGAAGGTGCGGGAGAGGTAAATGAGCAGTTCTTC. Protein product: CASSEGAGEVNEQFF.

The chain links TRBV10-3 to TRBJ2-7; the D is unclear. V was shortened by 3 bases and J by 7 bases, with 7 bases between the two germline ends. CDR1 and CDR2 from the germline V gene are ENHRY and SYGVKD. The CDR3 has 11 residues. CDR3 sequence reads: CAISDLLEQYF. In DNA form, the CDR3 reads TGTGCCATCAGTGACCTCCTGGAGCAGTACTTC.

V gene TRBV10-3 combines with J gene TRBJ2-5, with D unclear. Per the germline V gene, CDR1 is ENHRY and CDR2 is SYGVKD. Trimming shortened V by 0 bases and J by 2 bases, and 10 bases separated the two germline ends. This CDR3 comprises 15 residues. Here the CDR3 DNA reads TGTGCCATCAGTGAGTCGAAGGCCTCTCAAGAGACCCAGTACTTC. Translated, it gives CAISESKASQETQYF.